The 16 T cell receptor beta chains reported below all come from one sample, sequenced in a study of OX40 agonist ivuxolimab in advanced cancers. The repertoire was sequenced with immunoSEQ multiplex PCR; TCRdb's copy has only in-frame clones and lacks some. Here the sample spans tens of thousands of clones, roughly 85% being singletons. The specimen comprised CD4+ or CD8+ T cells sorted from blood, sampled in a trial of the OX40 agonist ivuxolimab. These receptors all stem from an adult with an advanced solid tumor such as melanoma, head and neck, liver or kidney cancer.

The rearrangement joins TRBV30 to TRBJ1-3; no firm D call. The CDR3 is made up of 14 amino acids. Per germline, CDR1 GTSNPN and CDR2 SVGIG (reference sequence). V was clipped by 5 bases and J by 0 bases, with 11 bases between them. CDR3 coding DNA: TGTGCCTGGCGGGTAGGGAACTCTGGAAACACCATATATTTT. Encoded protein: CAWRVGNSGNTIYF.

The genes are TRBV6-5 and TRBJ2-7, with D perhaps given as TRBD1 or TRBD2 (6 bases each). This CDR3 has 15 amino acids. Trimming took 0 bases from V and 7 from J, leaving 16 bases between them. Per the germline V gene, CDR1 is MNHEY and CDR2 is SVGAGI. CDR3 protein: CASSYSRQGTGEQYF. DNA for the CDR3: TGTGCCAGCAGTTACTCAAGGCAGGGGACTGGGGAGCAGTACTTC.

The CDR3 protein is CASSFGGDSYNSPLHF. The CDR3, as DNA: TGTGCCAGCAGTTTCGGGGGGGATTCCTATAATTCACCCCTCCACTTT. V usage is TRBV27 and J usage is TRBJ1-6, with D maybe TRBD1 (5 bases). The V end lost 3 bases, the J end lost 1 base, and 10 bases lay between the germline ends. Germline V gene data show CDR1 as MNHEY and CDR2 as SMNVEV (reference sequence). CDR3 length equals 16 residues.

V gene TRBV2 combines with J gene TRBJ2-7, with 7 positions matching TRBD2. The J segment lost 6 bases and the V segment lost 1 base, leaving 3 bases of the junction unmatched. The CDR3 has 13 residues. Germline V gene sequence: CDR1 SNHLY, CDR2 FYNNEI. CDR3 sequence: CASSEGASGEQYF. CDR3 coding DNA: TGTGCCAGCAGTGAAGGGGCTAGCGGCGAGCAGTACTTC. The full variable domain, completed using reference TRBV2 and TRBJ2-7, is EPEVTQTPSHQVTQMGQEVILRCVPISNHLYFYWYRQILGQKVEFLVSFYNNEISEKSEIFDDQFSVERPDGSNFTLKIRSTKLEDSAMYFCASSEGASGEQYFGPGTRLTVT.

V usage is TRBV5-1 and J usage is TRBJ1-1; 8 bases map to TRBD1. Unmatched junction bases numbered 11, after V lost 4 bases and J lost 6 bases. Looked up from germline, CDR1 is SGHRS and CDR2 is YFSETQ. This CDR3 is built from 15 residues. CDR3 sequence: CASSTRQGLRAEAFF. In nucleotides, the CDR3 is TGCGCCAGCAGCACCCGACAGGGGTTGAGAGCTGAAGCTTTCTTT.

The chain joins TRBV19 to TRBJ1-1, with 7 bases lining up with TRBD1. The CDR3 length is 13 residues. Trimming at V came to 6 bases and at J to 5 bases, leaving 6 bases not matched to a gene. In germline, CDR1 is LNHDA, CDR2 SQIVND (reference sequence). CDR3 nucleotide sequence: TGTGCCAGTAGACCCAACAGGGGAACTGAAGCTTTCTTT. It codes for CASRPNRGTEAFF. Full variable domain (missing parts from reference TRBV19 and TRBJ1-1): DGGITQSPKYLFRKEGQNVTLSCEQNLNHDAMYWYRQDPGQGLRLIYYSQIVNDFQKGDIAEGYSVSREKKESFPLTVTSAQKNPTAFYLCASRPNRGTEAFFGQGTRLTVV.

The chain uses TRBV9 and TRBJ2-5; 10 bases align to TRBD1. The V gene's germline CDR1 is SGDLS and CDR2 YYNGEE. The ends lost 6 bases at V and 5 bases at J; junction bases unmatched: 4. This CDR3 comprises 13 residues. CDR3 in amino acids: CASTGTGAETQYF. The CDR3 nucleotides read TGTGCCAGCACCGGGACAGGGGCGGAGACCCAGTACTTC.

This clone was counted a single time. The J gene is TRBJ1-2, the V gene TRBV7-2; TRBD1 is a possible D gene (5 bases). The ends were cut back, 5 bases at V and 8 bases at J, with 15 bases in the middle. The CDR3 is made up of 13 amino acids. The V gene's germline CDR1 is SGHTA and CDR2 FQGNSA. DNA for the CDR3: TGTGCCAGCAGCCCTTCAGGGCCCTGGGGCTACACCTTC. This gives the protein CASSPSGPWGYTF.

The chain combines TRBV10-3 with TRBJ2-5; D is unclear. The tail of the sequence fits TRBJ2-7 better, so the J call may be wrong. CDR1 and CDR2 from the germline V gene are ENHRY and SYGVKD. This CDR3 contains 11 residues. The CDR3 here is CAISDGGEQYF. The DNA for the CDR3 is TGTGCCATCAGTGATGGCGGCGAGCAGTACTTC.

Remarks on this clone: At one boundary the junction diverges from the germline segment, which might be a read error. For the CDR3, the DNA is TGTGCCAGCAGCCACCCGACTAGCGGGAGTAGTGGTTACGCGCAGTACTTC. Residues: CASSHPTSGSSGYAQYF. This sequence joins TRBV14 and TRBJ2-7, with TRBD2 identical over 12 bases. CDR3 length: 17 amino acids. Germline assignment: CDR1 SGHDN and CDR2 FVKESK.

This clone was seen a handful of times. The V gene is TRBV30, the J gene TRBJ1-5; 10 nucleotides line up with TRBD1. This CDR3 is 15 amino acids long. The ends lost 3 bases at V and 2 bases at J; junction bases unmatched: 4. Germline-derived CDR1 and CDR2 are GTSNPN and SVGIG (reference sequence). CDR3 sequence: CAWRAGTGGNQPQHF. DNA of the CDR3: TGTGCCTGGAGGGCCGGGACAGGGGGCAATCAGCCCCAGCATTTT.

This clone showed up just once. CDR3 sequence reads: CASSFTGTDTQYF. CDR3 DNA sequence: TGTGCCAGCAGCTTTACCGGGACTGATACCCAGTACTTC. This chain joins TRBV11-1 and TRBJ2-5; D might be TRBD2 (6 bases). Between the trimmed V and J ends, which lost 3 bases and 8 bases, there was a span of 13 bases. This CDR3 is built from 13 residues. Per germline, CDR1 SGHAT and CDR2 FQDESV (reference sequence).

The chain joins TRBV29-1 to TRBJ2-7; 12 positions match TRBD2. The CDR3 covers 12 residues. V was clipped by 0 bases and J by 9 bases; unmatched bases: 0. Germline V gives CDR1 SQVTM, CDR2 ANQGSEA. The CDR3 is CSVEELAGGQYF. DNA of the CDR3: TGCAGCGTTGAAGAACTAGCGGGAGGGCAGTACTTC.

The chain is built from TRBV28 and TRBJ2-3; TRBD1 is a possible D gene (6 bases). The germline V and J ends were trimmed by 0 bases and 0 bases, with 19 bases remaining between them. This CDR3 comprises 19 residues. Germline lookup yields CDR1 MDHEN and CDR2 SYDVKM. Written as DNA, the CDR3 is TGTGCCAGCAGTTTATGGGGGGTCCGACAGGTCTCTAGCACAGATACGCAGTATTTT. Residues: CASSLWGVRQVSSTDTQYF.

This chain connects TRBV6-6 to TRBJ1-1; D remains unclear. Germline lookup yields CDR1 MNHNY and CDR2 SVGAGI (reference sequence). The CDR3 contains 15 residues. Trimming left V 0 bases short and J 4 bases short, with 12 bases between. CDR3 in amino acids: CASSYSGYFGTEAFF. In DNA form, the CDR3 reads TGTGCCAGCAGTTACTCAGGATACTTCGGCACTGAAGCTTTCTTT.

The chain recombines TRBV2 with TRBJ2-5, with D perhaps matching TRBD1 or TRBD2 (6 bases each). The V gene's germline CDR1 is SNHLY and CDR2 FYNNEI. The CDR3 covers 15 residues. V shed 8 bases and J shed 3 bases, with 19 bases lying between them. The chain's CDR3 is CASRLGGRPEETQYF. DNA for the CDR3: TGTGCCAGCCGCCTCGGGGGCCGCCCAGAAGAGACCCAGTACTTC.